The 4 T cell receptor beta chains below were found in one sample sequenced in a study of T-cell memory formation after mild COVID-19. TCRdb passed the 5' RACE reads through MiXCR, listing each CDR3 protein once. The sample contains hundreds of thousands of distinct CDR3 sequences, 18% of which appear only once. The sequenced sample consisted of PBMCs or a T cell subset sorted from them (not recorded which). These receptors were collected from an adult woman who had mild COVID-19 (a few samples of this study predate the infection). Cell type and time point are not known.

The chain combines TRBV12-3 or TRBV12-4 with TRBJ1-1; TRBD1 matches at 12 bases. The CDR3 spans 16 residues. V shed 6 bases and J 3 bases; nucleotides not matched to a gene: 8. The CDR3 region has the DNA TGTGCCAGCAGCCCCGGGACAGGGGGCACGGACACTGAAGCTTTCTTT. It yields the protein CASSPGTGGTDTEAFF.

J is TRBJ2-1 and V is TRBV29-1, with D perhaps TRBD2 (5 bases). Germline CDR1 and CDR2: SQVTM and ANQGSEA. This CDR3 has 12 amino acids. The germline V and J ends were trimmed by 4 bases and 8 bases, with 12 bases remaining between them. Here the CDR3 reads CSVVGMRDEQFF. The CDR3 coding sequence is TGCAGCGTTGTCGGGATGCGGGATGAGCAGTTCTTC.

The chain combines TRBV11-2 with TRBJ2-5; D is perhaps TRBD2 (5 bases). Germline CDR1 and CDR2: SGHAT and FQNNGV. Trimming pared 0 bases from V and 4 bases from J, leaving 15 bases between. This CDR3 has 16 amino acids. CDR3 in amino acids: CASSLDSFTAGETQYF. CDR3 nucleotide sequence: TGTGCCAGCAGCTTAGATTCATTTACGGCGGGAGAGACCCAGTACTTC. Full variable domain (rest looked up from reference TRBV11-2 and TRBJ2-5): EAGVAQSPRYKIIEKRQSVAFWCNPISGHATLYWYQQILGQGPKLLIQFQNNGVVDDSQLPKDRFSAERLKGVDSTLKIQPAKLEDSAVYLCASSLDSFTAGETQYFGPGTRLLVL.

The chain carries TRBV4-3 and TRBJ2-2; D may be TRBD1 or TRBD2 (6 bases each). From germline, CDR1 is LGHNA and CDR2 YSLEER. CDR3 length equals 18 residues. V dropped 0 bases and J dropped 7 bases, with 21 bases sitting between them. For the CDR3, the DNA is TGCGCCAGCAGCCAAGAGTGGGTAGGGGGAGGTCACAGCGGGGAGCTGTTTTTT. This codes for CASSQEWVGGGHSGELFF.